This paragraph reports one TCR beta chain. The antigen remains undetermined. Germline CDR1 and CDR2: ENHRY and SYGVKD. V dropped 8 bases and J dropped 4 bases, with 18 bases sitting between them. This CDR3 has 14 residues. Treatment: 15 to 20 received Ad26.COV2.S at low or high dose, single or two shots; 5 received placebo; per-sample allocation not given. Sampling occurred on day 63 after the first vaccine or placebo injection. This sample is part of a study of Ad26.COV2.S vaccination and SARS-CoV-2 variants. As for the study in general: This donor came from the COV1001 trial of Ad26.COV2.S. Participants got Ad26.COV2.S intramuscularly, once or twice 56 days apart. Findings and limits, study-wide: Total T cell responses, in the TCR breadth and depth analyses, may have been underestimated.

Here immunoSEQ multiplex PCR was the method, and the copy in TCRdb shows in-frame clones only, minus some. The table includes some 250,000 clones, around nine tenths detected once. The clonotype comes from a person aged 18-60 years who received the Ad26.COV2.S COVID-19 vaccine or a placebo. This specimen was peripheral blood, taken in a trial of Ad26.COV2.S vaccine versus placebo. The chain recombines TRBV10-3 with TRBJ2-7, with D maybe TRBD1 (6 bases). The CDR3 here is CAIGSTGTHYEQYF. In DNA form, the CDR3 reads TGTGCCATCGGCTCCACCGGGACACATTACGAGCAGTACTTC.